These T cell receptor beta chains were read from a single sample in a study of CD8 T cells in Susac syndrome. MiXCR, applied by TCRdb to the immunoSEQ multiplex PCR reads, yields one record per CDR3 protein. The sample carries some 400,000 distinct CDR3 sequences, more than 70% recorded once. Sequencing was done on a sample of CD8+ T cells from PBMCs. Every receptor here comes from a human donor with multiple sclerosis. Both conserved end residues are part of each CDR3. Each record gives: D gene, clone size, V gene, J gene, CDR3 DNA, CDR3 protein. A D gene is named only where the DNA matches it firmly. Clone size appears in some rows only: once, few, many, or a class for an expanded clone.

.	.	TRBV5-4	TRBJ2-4	TGTGCCAGCAGCTTGGGTGGGGGCGCGATAACAAACATTCAGTACTTC	CASSLGGGAITNIQYF
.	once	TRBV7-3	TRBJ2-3	TGTGCCAGCAGCTTATTAGGTACCCGCACAGATACGCAGTATTTT	CASSLLGTRTDTQYF
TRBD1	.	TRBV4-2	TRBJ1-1	TGTGCCAGCAGCTTCAGCAGGGGGTACACTGAAGCTTTCTTT	CASSFSRGYTEAFF
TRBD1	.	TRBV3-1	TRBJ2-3	TGTGCCAGCAGCCAAGATCGACAGGGGGCGAATCCGTATACGCAGTATTTT	CASSQDRQGANPYTQYF
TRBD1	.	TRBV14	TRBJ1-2	TGTGCCAGTCCAGGACAGGGAGATGGCTACACCTTC	CASPGQGDGYTF
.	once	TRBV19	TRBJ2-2	TGTGCCAGTAGTCCAAGTTTTCCCGGGGAGCTGTTTTTT	CASSPSFPGELFF
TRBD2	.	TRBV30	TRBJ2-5	TGTGCCTGGAGTGCCTGGACTAGCGTTCGATTTAGGGAGACCCAGTACTTC	CAWSAWTSVRFRETQYF
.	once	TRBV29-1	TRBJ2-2	TGCAGCGTCCCGTTGGGAACCGGGGAGCTGTTTTTT	CSVPLGTGELFF
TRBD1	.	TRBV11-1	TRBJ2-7	TGTGCCAGCAGCCTAACTGGGGGGACAGGGAAGGACGAGCAGTACTTC	CASSLTGGTGKDEQYF
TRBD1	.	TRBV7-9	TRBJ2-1	TGTGCCAGCAGCCTAGGACAGGGGTGGAATGAGCAGTTCTTC	CASSLGQGWNEQFF
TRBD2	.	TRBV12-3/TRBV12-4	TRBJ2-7	TGTGCCAGCAGTTTAATGGCTAGCGGAATCTACGAGCAGTACTTC	CASSLMASGIYEQYF
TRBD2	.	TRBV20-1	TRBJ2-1	TGCAGTGCTAGAGATCGGGCGGGAGTCTCCTACAATGAGCAGTTCTTC	CSARDRAGVSYNEQFF
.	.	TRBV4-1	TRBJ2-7	TGCGCCAGCAGCCAAGGGAGCAGTCTAGGGCAGTACTTC	CASSQGSSLGQYF
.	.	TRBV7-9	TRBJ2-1	TGTGCCAGCTTGGGGCCCAATGAGCAGTTCTTC	CASLGPNEQFF
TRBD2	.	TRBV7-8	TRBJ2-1	TGTGCCAGCAGCTTCTGGACTAGCGGTGTCAATGAGCAGTTCTTC	CASSFWTSGVNEQFF
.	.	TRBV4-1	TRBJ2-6	TGCGCCAGCAGCCAAGATGGGGGAGTTTTGGGCTCTGGGGCCAACGTCCTGACTTTC	CASSQDGGVLGSGANVLTF